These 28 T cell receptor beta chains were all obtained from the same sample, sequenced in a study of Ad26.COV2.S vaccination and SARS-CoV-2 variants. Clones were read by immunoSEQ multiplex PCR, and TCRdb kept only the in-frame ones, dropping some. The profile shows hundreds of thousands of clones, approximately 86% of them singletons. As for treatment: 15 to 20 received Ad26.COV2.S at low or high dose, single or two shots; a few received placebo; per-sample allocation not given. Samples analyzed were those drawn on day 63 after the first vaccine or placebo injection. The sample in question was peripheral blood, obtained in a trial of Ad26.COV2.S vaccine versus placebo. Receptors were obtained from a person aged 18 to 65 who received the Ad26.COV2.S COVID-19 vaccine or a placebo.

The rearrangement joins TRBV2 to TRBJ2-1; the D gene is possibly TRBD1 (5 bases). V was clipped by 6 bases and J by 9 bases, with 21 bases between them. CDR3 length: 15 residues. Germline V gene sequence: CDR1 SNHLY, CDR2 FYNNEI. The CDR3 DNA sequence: TGTGCCAGCAGGCCCACTTCGAGACAGTTCGGTGAGCAGTTCTTC. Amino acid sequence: CASRPTSRQFGEQFF.

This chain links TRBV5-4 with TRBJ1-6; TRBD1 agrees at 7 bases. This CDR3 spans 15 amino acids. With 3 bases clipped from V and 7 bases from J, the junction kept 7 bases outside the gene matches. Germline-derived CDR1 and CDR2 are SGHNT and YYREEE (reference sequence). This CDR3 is CASSSGGTANSPLHF. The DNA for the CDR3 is TGTGCCAGCAGCTCCGGCGGGACAGCAAATTCACCCCTCCACTTT.

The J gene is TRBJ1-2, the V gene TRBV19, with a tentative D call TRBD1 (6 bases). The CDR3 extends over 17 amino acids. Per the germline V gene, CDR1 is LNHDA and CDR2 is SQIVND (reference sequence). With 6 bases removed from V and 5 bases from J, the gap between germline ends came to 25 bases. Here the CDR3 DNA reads TGTGCCAGTAGCCTCGTGGAGGGGGGCTCCCCTTGGTATGGCTACACCTTC. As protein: CASSLVEGGSPWYGYTF.

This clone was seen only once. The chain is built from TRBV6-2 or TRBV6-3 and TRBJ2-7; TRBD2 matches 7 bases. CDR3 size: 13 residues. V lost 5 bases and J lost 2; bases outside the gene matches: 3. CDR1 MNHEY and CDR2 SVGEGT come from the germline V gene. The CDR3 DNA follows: TGTGCCAGCAGTCAGCGGGGAGCCTACGAGCAGTACTTC. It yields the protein CASSQRGAYEQYF.

CDR3 residues: CASSNSGWTATNTGELFF. The DNA of the CDR3 is TGTGCCAGTAGTAATAGCGGGTGGACAGCCACAAACACCGGGGAGCTGTTTTTT. The rearrangement joins TRBV19 to TRBJ2-2, with a weak D call TRBD2 (7 bases). The germline gives CDR1 LNHDA, CDR2 SQIVND (reference sequence). The CDR3 is 18 amino acids. V shed 4 bases and J shed 2 bases, with 20 bases lying between them.

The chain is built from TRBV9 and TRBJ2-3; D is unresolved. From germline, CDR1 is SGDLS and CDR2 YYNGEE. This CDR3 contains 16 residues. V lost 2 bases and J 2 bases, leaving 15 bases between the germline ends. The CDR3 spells CASSVRPPDYTDTQYF. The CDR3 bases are TGTGCCAGCAGCGTCCGTCCCCCGGATTACACAGATACGCAGTATTTT. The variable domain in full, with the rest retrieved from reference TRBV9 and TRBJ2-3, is DSGVTQTPKHLITATGQRVTLRCSPRSGDLSVYWYQQSLDQGLQFLIQYYNGEERAKGNILERFSAQQFPDLHSELNLSSLELGDSALYFCASSVRPPDYTDTQYFGPGTRLTVL.

As DNA, the CDR3 is TGTGCCAGCAGCCGCCCGGGGGGGGGCCGGTATGGCTACACCTTC. It yields the protein CASSRPGGGRYGYTF. The rearrangement links TRBV3-1 (or the pseudogene TRBV3-2) to TRBJ1-2; possibly TRBD1 for D (6 bases). In germline, CDR1 is LGHDT, CDR2 YNNKEL (reference sequence). Trimming cost V 4 bases and J 5 bases, with 17 bases left between them. This CDR3 is 15 amino acids long.

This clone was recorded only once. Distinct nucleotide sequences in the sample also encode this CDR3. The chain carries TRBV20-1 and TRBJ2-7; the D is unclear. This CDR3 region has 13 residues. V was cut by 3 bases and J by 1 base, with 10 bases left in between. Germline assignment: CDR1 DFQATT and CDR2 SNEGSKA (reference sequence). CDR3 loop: CSASSSLSYEQYF. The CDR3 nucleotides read TGCAGTGCTAGTAGTAGTTTATCCTACGAGCAGTACTTC.

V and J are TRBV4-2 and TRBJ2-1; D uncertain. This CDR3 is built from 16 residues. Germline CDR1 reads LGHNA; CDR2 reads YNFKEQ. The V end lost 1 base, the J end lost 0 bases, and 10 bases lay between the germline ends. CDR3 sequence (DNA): TGTGCCAGCAGCCAAGTAGGGCTAAGCTCCTACAATGAGCAGTTCTTC. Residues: CASSQVGLSSYNEQFF.

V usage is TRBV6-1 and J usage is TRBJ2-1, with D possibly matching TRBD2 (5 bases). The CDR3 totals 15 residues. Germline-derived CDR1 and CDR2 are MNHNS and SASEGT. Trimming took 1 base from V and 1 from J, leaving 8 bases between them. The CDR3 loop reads CASSEVGGSYNEQFF. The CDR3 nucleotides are TGTGCCAGCAGTGAAGTCGGAGGATCCTACAATGAGCAGTTCTTC.

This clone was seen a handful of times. The chain's CDR3 is CASSQSWGGRSPLHF. The CDR3 coding sequence is TGTGCCAGCAGTCAATCCTGGGGGGGGCGGTCACCCCTCCACTTT. The chain uses TRBV6-5 and TRBJ1-6, with a weak D call TRBD1 (6 bases). The V end was cut by 5 bases, the J end by 10 bases, with 18 bases between. CDR1 is MNHEY, CDR2 SVGAGI, per germline. The CDR3 sequence is 15 residues long.

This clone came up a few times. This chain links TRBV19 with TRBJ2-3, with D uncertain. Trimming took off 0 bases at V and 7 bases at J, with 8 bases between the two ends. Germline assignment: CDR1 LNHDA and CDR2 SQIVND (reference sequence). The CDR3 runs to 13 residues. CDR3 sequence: CASSIDNYNTQYF. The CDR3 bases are TGTGCCAGTAGTATAGACAACTACAATACGCAGTATTTT.

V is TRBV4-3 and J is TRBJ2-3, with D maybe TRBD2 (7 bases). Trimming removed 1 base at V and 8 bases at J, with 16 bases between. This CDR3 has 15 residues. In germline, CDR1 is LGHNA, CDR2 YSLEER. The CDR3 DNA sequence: TGCGCCAGCAGCCAAGCTTGGGGGGGGCCGAGTACGCAGTATTTT. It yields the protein CASSQAWGGPSTQYF.

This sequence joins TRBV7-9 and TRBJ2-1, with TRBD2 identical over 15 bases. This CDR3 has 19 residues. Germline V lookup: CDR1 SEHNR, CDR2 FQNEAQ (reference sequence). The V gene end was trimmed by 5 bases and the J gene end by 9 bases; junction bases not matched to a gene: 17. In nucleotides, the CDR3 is TGTGCCAGCAGCCGTATCAACTTACATCCGGGACTAGCGGGAGGTGAGCAGTTCTTC. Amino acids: CASSRINLHPGLAGGEQFF. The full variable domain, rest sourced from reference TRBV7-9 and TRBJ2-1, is DTGVSQNPRHKITKRGQNVTFRCDPISEHNRLYWYRQTLGQGPEFLTYFQNEAQLEKSRLLSDRFSAERPKGSFSTLEIQRTEQGDSAMYLCASSRINLHPGLAGGEQFFGPGTRLTVL.

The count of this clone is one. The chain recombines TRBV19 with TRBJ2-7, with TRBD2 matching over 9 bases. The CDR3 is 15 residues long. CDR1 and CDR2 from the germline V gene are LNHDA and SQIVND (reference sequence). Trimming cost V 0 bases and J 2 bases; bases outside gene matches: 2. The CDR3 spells CASSIDGGGAYEQYF. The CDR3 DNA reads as TGTGCCAGTAGTATAGACGGCGGGGGGGCCTACGAGCAGTACTTC.

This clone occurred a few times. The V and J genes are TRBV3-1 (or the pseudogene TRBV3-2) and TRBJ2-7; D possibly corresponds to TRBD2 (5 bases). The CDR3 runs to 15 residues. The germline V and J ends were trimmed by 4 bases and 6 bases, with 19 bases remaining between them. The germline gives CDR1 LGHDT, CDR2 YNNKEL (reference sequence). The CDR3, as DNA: TGTGCCAGCAGCCGACTATCGGCCAAGTTCGGCGAGCAGTACTTC. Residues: CASSRLSAKFGEQYF.

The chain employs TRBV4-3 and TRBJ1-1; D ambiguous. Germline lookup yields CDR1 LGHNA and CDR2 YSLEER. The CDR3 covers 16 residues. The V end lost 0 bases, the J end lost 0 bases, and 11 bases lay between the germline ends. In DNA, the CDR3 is TGCGCCAGCAGCCAAGATTCACAGTGGGTGAACACTGAAGCTTTCTTT. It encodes CASSQDSQWVNTEAFF.

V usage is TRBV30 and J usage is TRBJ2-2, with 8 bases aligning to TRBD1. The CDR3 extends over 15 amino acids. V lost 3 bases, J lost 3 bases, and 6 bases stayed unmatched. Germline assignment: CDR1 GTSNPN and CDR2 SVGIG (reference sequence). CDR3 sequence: CAWRETGADTGELFF. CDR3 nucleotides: TGTGCCTGGAGAGAGACAGGGGCGGACACCGGGGAGCTGTTTTTT.

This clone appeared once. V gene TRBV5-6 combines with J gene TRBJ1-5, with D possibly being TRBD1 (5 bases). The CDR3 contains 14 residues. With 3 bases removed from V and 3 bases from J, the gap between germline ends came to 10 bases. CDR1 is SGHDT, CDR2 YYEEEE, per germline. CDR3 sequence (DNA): TGTGCCAGCAGCTCGGGGGTCACCAATCAGCCCCAGCATTTT. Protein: CASSSGVTNQPQHF.

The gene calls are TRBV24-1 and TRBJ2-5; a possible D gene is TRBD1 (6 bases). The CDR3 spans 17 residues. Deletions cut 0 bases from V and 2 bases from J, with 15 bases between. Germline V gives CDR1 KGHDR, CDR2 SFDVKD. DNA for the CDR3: TGTGCCACCAGTGATTTGCAGACCGGGACAACTCAAGAGACCCAGTACTTC. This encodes CATSDLQTGTTQETQYF.

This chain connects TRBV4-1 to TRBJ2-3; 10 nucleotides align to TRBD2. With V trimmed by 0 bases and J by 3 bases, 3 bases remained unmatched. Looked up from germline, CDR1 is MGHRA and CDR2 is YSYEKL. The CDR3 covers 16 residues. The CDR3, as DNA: TGCGCCAGCAGCCAAGATCCTAGCGGGGGAACAGATACGCAGTATTTT. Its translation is CASSQDPSGGTDTQYF.

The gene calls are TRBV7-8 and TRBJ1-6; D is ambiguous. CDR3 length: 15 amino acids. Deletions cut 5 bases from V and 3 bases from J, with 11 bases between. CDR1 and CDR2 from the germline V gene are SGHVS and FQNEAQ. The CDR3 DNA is TGTGCCAGCAGCCTAGAATCGGGCTATAATTCACCCCTCCACTTT. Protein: CASSLESGYNSPLHF.

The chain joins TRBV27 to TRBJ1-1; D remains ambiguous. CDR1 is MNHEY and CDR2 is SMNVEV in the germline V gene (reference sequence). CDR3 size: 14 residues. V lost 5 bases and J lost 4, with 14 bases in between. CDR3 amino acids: CASSRAPDGTEAFF. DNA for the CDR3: TGTGCCAGCAGTCGGGCCCCAGACGGCACTGAAGCTTTCTTT.

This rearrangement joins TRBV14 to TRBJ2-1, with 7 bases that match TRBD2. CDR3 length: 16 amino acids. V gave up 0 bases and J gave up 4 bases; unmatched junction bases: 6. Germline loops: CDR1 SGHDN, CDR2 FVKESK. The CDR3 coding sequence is TGTGCCAGCAGCCAAGATCTGGGCGGGGGTTACAATGAGCAGTTCTTC. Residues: CASSQDLGGGYNEQFF.

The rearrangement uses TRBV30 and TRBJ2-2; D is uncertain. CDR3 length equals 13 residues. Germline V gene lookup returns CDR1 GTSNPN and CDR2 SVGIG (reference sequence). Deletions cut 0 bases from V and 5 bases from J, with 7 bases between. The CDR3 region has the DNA TGTGCCTGGAGTGTAAGGGTTACCGGGGAGCTGTTTTTT. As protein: CAWSVRVTGELFF.

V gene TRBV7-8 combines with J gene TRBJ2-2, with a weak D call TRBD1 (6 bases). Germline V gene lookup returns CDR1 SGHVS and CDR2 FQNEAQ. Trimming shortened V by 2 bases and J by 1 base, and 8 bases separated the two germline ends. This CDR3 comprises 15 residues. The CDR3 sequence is CASSLLGQNTGELFF. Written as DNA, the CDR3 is TGTGCCAGCAGCTTATTGGGACAGAACACCGGGGAGCTGTTTTTT.

Written as DNA, the CDR3 is TGCGCCAGCAGCTTGGGGCGGGAGGGTCGAGAGCAGTTCTTC. Protein sequence: CASSLGREGREQFF. The chain combines TRBV5-1 with TRBJ2-1, with 9 bases aligning to TRBD2. Germline V lookup: CDR1 SGHRS, CDR2 YFSETQ. The CDR3 length is 14 residues. V was clipped by 0 bases and J by 10 bases; unmatched bases: 5.

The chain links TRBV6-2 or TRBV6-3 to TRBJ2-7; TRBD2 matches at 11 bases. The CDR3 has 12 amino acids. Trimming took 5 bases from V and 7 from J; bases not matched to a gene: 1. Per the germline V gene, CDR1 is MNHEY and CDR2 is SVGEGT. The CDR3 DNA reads TGTGCCAGCAGTCGACTAGCGGGGGAGCAGTACTTC. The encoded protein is CASSRLAGEQYF.